The next 13 T cell receptor beta chains were all read from a single sample in a study of blood T cells in healthy people across ages. A second about 7 to 11 cycle PCR used barcoded and J-beta primers. TCRdb ran MiXCR on the 5' RACE reads and lists one entry per CDR3 protein. The table records around 800,000 distinct CDR3 sequences, roughly 44% of them present only once. Specimen: blood. The receptors here all came from a man in his fifties or sixties in good health.

V is TRBV13 and J is TRBJ2-5; tentatively, D is TRBD1 (5 bases). CDR3 length: 14 residues. Germline V CDR1 and CDR2: PRHDT, FYEKMQ (reference sequence). The V gene lost 5 bases and the J gene lost 2 bases, with 12 bases spanning the gap. CDR3 coding DNA: TGTGCCAGCAGCGGGCGACAGTATCAAGAGACCCAGTACTTC. Amino acid sequence: CASSGRQYQETQYF.

The chain joins TRBV12-3 or TRBV12-4 to TRBJ1-2; D unclear. V shed 5 bases and J shed 5 bases, with 12 bases lying between them. There are 13 residues in the CDR3. The CDR3 protein is CASSRLGSYGYTF. DNA of the CDR3: TGTGCCAGCAGTCGGCTGGGGTCATATGGCTACACCTTC.

The sample holds a few counts of this clonotype. The chain employs TRBV14 and TRBJ2-1, with TRBD1 as a possible D gene (5 bases). V lost 2 bases, J lost 6 bases, and 11 bases lay in between. Germline CDR1 SGHDN, CDR2 FVKESK. The CDR3 extends over 14 amino acids. The DNA of the CDR3 is TGTGCCAGCAGCCAAAACAGGTTACCCAATGAGCAGTTCTTC. This translates into CASSQNRLPNEQFF. Drawing the rest from reference TRBV14 and TRBJ2-1, the complete variable domain is EAGVTQFPSHSVIEKGQTVTLRCDPISGHDNLYWYRRVMGKEIKFLLHFVKESKQDESGMPNNRFLAERTGGTYSTLKVQPAELEDSGVYFCASSQNRLPNEQFFGPGTRLTVL.

The V call is TRBV7-9, the J call TRBJ2-1; D not resolved. Between the trimmed V and J ends, which lost 5 bases and 2 bases, there was a span of 7 bases. The CDR3 is 13 amino acids. Germline CDR1 SEHNR, CDR2 FQNEAQ (reference sequence). The CDR3 sequence: CASSTTPYNEQFF. The CDR3 coding sequence is TGTGCCAGCAGCACGACCCCCTACAATGAGCAGTTCTTC.

The chain couples TRBV11-2 to TRBJ2-5; D tentatively reads TRBD1 or TRBD2 (5 bases each). This CDR3 has 18 residues. V gave up 0 bases and J gave up 2 bases, with 19 bases separating them. CDR1 and CDR2 from the germline V gene are SGHAT and FQNNGV. CDR3 sequence reads: CASSLEGGTLKAQETQYF. The CDR3 DNA reads TGTGCCAGCAGCTTAGAGGGTGGGACGTTAAAAGCACAAGAGACCCAGTACTTC. The whole variable domain, remainder taken from reference TRBV11-2 and TRBJ2-5, is EAGVAQSPRYKIIEKRQSVAFWCNPISGHATLYWYQQILGQGPKLLIQFQNNGVVDDSQLPKDRFSAERLKGVDSTLKIQPAKLEDSAVYLCASSLEGGTLKAQETQYFGPGTRLLVL.

This clonotype showed up many times. The gene calls are TRBV9 and TRBJ2-6; no clear D. The germline CDR1 and CDR2 sequences are SGDLS and YYNGEE. The germline V and J ends were trimmed by 0 bases and 4 bases, with 8 bases remaining between them. The CDR3 covers 15 residues. The CDR3 here is CASSVAGTGANVLTF. DNA for the CDR3: TGTGCCAGCAGCGTAGCAGGAACCGGGGCCAACGTCCTGACTTTC.

In regard to this clonotype: A single base separates this from a much larger clone, so it may be a read error. The V call is TRBV24-1, the J call TRBJ2-7, with D perhaps TRBD1 or TRBD2 (6 bases each). V lost 5 bases and J lost 2, with 21 bases in between. This CDR3 contains 17 residues. The V gene's germline CDR1 is KGHDR and CDR2 SFDVKD. The CDR3 region has the DNA TGTGCCACCAGTGGTCTGGCCGGGGGCGAAGGGGCCTACGAGCAGTACTTC. Residues: CATSGLAGGEGAYEQYF.

This clonotype was detected only a few times. V gene TRBV7-2 combines with J gene TRBJ2-1; 7 bases map to TRBD1. The ends lost 4 bases at V and 4 bases at J; junction bases unmatched: 13. The CDR3 has 17 residues. The germline gives CDR1 SGHTA, CDR2 FQGNSA. DNA for the CDR3: TGTGCCAGCAGCTCGTCCCTAATTCAGGGGGTATACAATGAGCAGTTCTTC. It is translated as CASSSSLIQGVYNEQFF.

This clonotype was seen a few times. V and J are TRBV7-9 and TRBJ2-7, with 8 bases matching TRBD1. The junction had 9 bases not matched to a gene; V was cut back by 3 bases and J by 5 bases. The CDR3 runs 15 residues. CDR1 SEHNR and CDR2 FQNEAQ come from the germline V gene (reference sequence). The CDR3 sequence: CASSFRQGRIDEQYF. CDR3 sequence (DNA): TGTGCCAGCAGCTTTCGACAGGGGAGAATCGACGAGCAGTACTTC.

Only a few counts were recorded for this clonotype. The rearrangement uses TRBV20-1 and TRBJ2-7; TRBD2 aligns across 9 bases. J lost 2 bases, V lost 3 bases, and 8 bases had no gene match. The CDR3 has 15 residues. Germline CDR1 and CDR2: DFQATT and SNEGSKA (reference sequence). The CDR3 here is CSASRTSEYPYEQYF. The CDR3 coding sequence is TGCAGTGCTAGTCGGACTAGCGAATACCCCTACGAGCAGTACTTC.

There are a few counts of this clonotype. CDR3 loop: CATRRTSGRNNEQFF. The CDR3 nucleotides read TGTGCCACCAGAAGGACTAGCGGGAGAAACAATGAGCAGTTCTTC. The V call is TRBV15, the J call TRBJ2-1; TRBD2 agrees at 13 bases. The ends lost 6 bases at V and 5 bases at J; junction bases unmatched: 4. Germline lookup yields CDR1 LNHNV and CDR2 YYDKDF (reference sequence). The CDR3 is 15 amino acids.

In its sample, this clonotype was seen a few times. This chain connects TRBV6-5 to TRBJ2-7; D might be TRBD1 or TRBD2, each matching 6 bases. Trimming removed 5 bases from V and 2 bases from J, with 16 bases in between. The germline CDR1 and CDR2 sequences are MNHEY and SVGAGI. This CDR3 is 15 amino acids long. CDR3 residues: CASSPRGGGTYEQYF. DNA of the CDR3: TGTGCCAGCAGTCCGCGTGGAGGGGGAACCTACGAGCAGTACTTC.

This clonotype was seen a few times. CDR3 region: CASSFRGQGFTEAFF. DNA for the CDR3: TGTGCCAGCAGCTTCAGGGGGCAGGGGTTCACTGAAGCTTTCTTT. The rearrangement uses TRBV9 and TRBJ1-1; the match to TRBD1 covers 8 bases. V was pared by 4 bases and J by 4 bases, with 9 bases of the junction left unmatched. This CDR3 spans 15 amino acids. Germline CDR1 is SGDLS and CDR2 is YYNGEE. Drawing the rest from reference TRBV9 and TRBJ1-1, the complete variable domain is DSGVTQTPKHLITATGQRVTLRCSPRSGDLSVYWYQQSLDQGLQFLIQYYNGEERAKGNILERFSAQQFPDLHSELNLSSLELGDSALYFCASSFRGQGFTEAFFGQGTRLTVV.